The 32 T cell receptor beta chains reported below all come from one sample, sequenced in a study of cytomegalovirus exposure and HLA in healthy donors. Amplification used 60 Vbeta primers and 13 Jbeta primers. The assay was immunoSEQ multiplex PCR, and TCRdb's table has in-frame clones only and misses some. The record lists 100,000 to 150,000 clones, of which the ten most abundant hold roughly 1.6%. Sequenced material: PBMCs. Every receptor here comes from a middle-aged woman in good health and CMV-seronegative.

The chain recombines TRBV5-1 with TRBJ1-4, with D possibly TRBD1 on 6 matching bases. The CDR3 runs to 15 residues. The ends were cut back, 6 bases at V and 0 bases at J, with 12 bases in the middle. Germline lookup yields CDR1 SGHRS and CDR2 YFSETQ. This chain's CDR3 is CASKQQGSTNEKLFF. Written as DNA, the CDR3 is TGCGCCAGCAAACAACAGGGATCAACTAATGAAAAACTGTTTTTT.

The chain uses TRBV7-2 and TRBJ1-1; possible D gene TRBD1, 6 bases. In germline, CDR1 is SGHTA, CDR2 FQGNSA. CDR3 length: 12 amino acids. The ends were cut back, 4 bases at V and 3 bases at J, with 6 bases in the middle. CDR3 DNA: TGTGCCAGCAGCTACAGGGACACTGAAGCTTTCTTT. Translating gives CASSYRDTEAFF.

This chain links TRBV5-1 with TRBJ2-2; TRBD2 aligns across 9 bases. Per germline, CDR1 SGHRS and CDR2 YFSETQ. This CDR3 has 17 residues. V was clipped by 2 bases and J by 1 base; unmatched bases: 6. CDR3 amino acids: CASSFGGTSLNTGELFF. The CDR3 DNA sequence: TGCGCCAGCAGCTTCGGCGGGACTAGCCTGAACACCGGGGAGCTGTTTTTT. Complete variable domain (other parts from reference TRBV5-1 and TRBJ2-2): KAGVTQTPRYLIKTRGQQVTLSCSPISGHRSVSWYQQTPGQGLQFLFEYFSETQRNKGNFPGRFSGRQFSNSRSEMNVSTLELGDSALYLCASSFGGTSLNTGELFFGEGSRLTVL.

The CDR3 DNA reads TGTGCCAGCAGTTTAGGGCAGGCATATTATGGCTACACCTTC. This translates into CASSLGQAYYGYTF. The chain links TRBV28 to TRBJ1-2; D remains unclear. Germline V gene lookup returns CDR1 MDHEN and CDR2 SYDVKM. The CDR3 extends over 14 amino acids. V gave up 2 bases and J gave up 5 bases, with 12 bases separating them.

CDR3 DNA sequence: TGTGCCAGCAGCTTATTCTCAGATACGCAGTATTTT. Its protein is CASSLFSDTQYF. The rearrangement uses TRBV11-2 and TRBJ2-3, with unresolved D. V was shortened by 2 bases and J by 4 bases, with 4 bases between the two germline ends. The CDR3 totals 12 residues. Germline V gives CDR1 SGHAT, CDR2 FQNNGV. Looking up the rest from reference TRBV11-2 and TRBJ2-3 gives the full variable domain: EAGVAQSPRYKIIEKRQSVAFWCNPISGHATLYWYQQILGQGPKLLIQFQNNGVVDDSQLPKDRFSAERLKGVDSTLKIQPAKLEDSAVYLCASSLFSDTQYFGPGTRLTVL.

The chain uses TRBV29-1 and TRBJ1-1, with D possibly TRBD1 on 5 matching bases. With 7 bases removed from V and 3 bases from J, the gap between germline ends came to 15 bases. The length of the CDR3 is 13 residues. Germline loops: CDR1 SQVTM, CDR2 ANQGSEA. This chain's CDR3 is CSASLGGDTEAFF. Here the CDR3 DNA reads TGCAGCGCGTCTCTGGGGGGGGACACTGAAGCTTTCTTT.

This chain uses TRBV7-9 with TRBJ1-6; D is possibly TRBD1 (5 bases). The CDR3 length is 12 residues. V was cut by 8 bases and J by 8 bases, with 10 bases left in between. Per the germline V gene, CDR1 is SEHNR and CDR2 is FQNEAQ (reference sequence). In nucleotides, the CDR3 is TGTGCCAGCGGGGGGGGTGATTCACCCCTCCACTTT. This gives the protein CASGGGDSPLHF.

This chain uses TRBV21-1 with TRBJ1-5. TRBV21-1 is annotated as a pseudogene. The CDR3 loop spans 12 amino acids. The CDR3 protein is CASSKRVSLQHF. The CDR3 bases are TGTGCCAGCAGCAAACGAGTAAGTCTTCAGCATTTT.

V is TRBV5-1 and J is TRBJ2-2; TRBD1 is a possible D gene (9 bases). Per the germline V gene, CDR1 is SGHRS and CDR2 is YFSETQ. The V end lost 4 bases, the J end lost 5 bases, and 30 bases lay between the germline ends. This CDR3 has 20 residues. The CDR3 loop is CASSPGGTGTSVGVTGELFF. DNA for the CDR3: TGCGCCAGCAGCCCGGGGGGGACAGGGACCTCGGTAGGGGTTACCGGGGAGCTGTTTTTT.

This chain links TRBV5-6 with TRBJ2-7; tentatively, D is TRBD1 (7 bases). There are 15 residues in the CDR3. The germline gives CDR1 SGHDT, CDR2 YYEEEE. Trimming took 3 bases from V and 0 from J, leaving 13 bases between them. The CDR3 protein is CASSYRGLSSYEQYF. The DNA for the CDR3 is TGTGCCAGCAGCTACAGGGGACTTAGCTCCTACGAGCAGTACTTC. The full variable domain, with the rest looked up from reference TRBV5-6 and TRBJ2-7, is DAGVTQSPTHLIKTRGQQVTLRCSPKSGHDTVSWYQQALGQGPQFIFQYYEEEERQRGNFPDRFSGHQFPNYSSELNVNALLLGDSALYLCASSYRGLSSYEQYFGPGTRLTVT.

The chain recombines TRBV10-3 with TRBJ1-5; no firm D call. Germline CDR1 and CDR2: ENHRY and SYGVKD. The CDR3 consists of 17 residues. V lost 0 bases, J lost 0 bases, and 12 bases lay in between. The CDR3 reads CAISESAGRDSNQPQHF. CDR3 in DNA: TGTGCCATCAGTGAGTCGGCCGGGAGGGATAGCAATCAGCCCCAGCATTTT.

The chain combines TRBV4-3 with TRBJ1-2, with a possible D match to TRBD1 (6 bases). V lost 3 bases, J lost 4 bases, and 15 bases lay in between. Germline V lookup: CDR1 LGHNA, CDR2 YSLEER. The CDR3 is made up of 15 amino acids. In nucleotides, the CDR3 is TGCGCCAGCAGCCAGGAGAATCAGGGGACCTATGGCTACACCTTC. It translates to CASSQENQGTYGYTF.

The chain joins TRBV7-9 to TRBJ1-1, with 9 bases aligning to TRBD1. With 5 bases clipped from V and 1 base from J, the junction kept 14 bases outside the gene matches. CDR1 SEHNR and CDR2 FQNEAQ come from the germline V gene (reference sequence). The CDR3 is 18 amino acids. CDR3 sequence reads: CASSRYPGQGYRNTEAFF. The DNA of the CDR3 is TGTGCCAGCAGCCGCTATCCGGGACAGGGCTATCGGAACACTGAAGCTTTCTTT.

The rearrangement uses TRBV10-3 and TRBJ2-1; TRBD1 agrees at 7 bases. There are 13 residues in the CDR3. V lost 6 bases and J lost 8; bases outside the gene matches: 7. The germline CDR1 and CDR2 sequences are ENHRY and SYGVKD. Written as DNA, the CDR3 is TGTGCCATCAGCGAACAGGGGCAGGATGAGCAGTTCTTC. The encoded protein is CAISEQGQDEQFF.

The rearrangement links TRBV28 to TRBJ1-2; D is undetermined. The CDR3 extends over 14 amino acids. Trimming pared 2 bases from V and 5 bases from J, leaving 12 bases between. CDR1 and CDR2 from the germline V gene are MDHEN and SYDVKM. The CDR3 nucleotides read TGTGCCAGCAGTTTAACGCAGGCCCCTTATGGCTACACCTTC. Amino acids: CASSLTQAPYGYTF.

The rearrangement joins TRBV9 to TRBJ2-7, with a tentative D call TRBD1 (7 bases). V shed 4 bases and J shed 4 bases, with 9 bases lying between them. The CDR3 contains 12 residues. Germline V gene lookup returns CDR1 SGDLS and CDR2 YYNGEE. CDR3 DNA: TGTGCCAGCAGCCCAGGGGGGTACGAGCAGTACTTC. Translation: CASSPGGYEQYF.

In DNA, the CDR3 is TGTGCCAGCAGTTTACGGCAGGGCGGAACTAATGAAAAACTGTTTTTT. Translating it yields CASSLRQGGTNEKLFF. The chain has TRBV27 and TRBJ1-4; possible D gene TRBD1, 5 bases. V lost 2 bases to trimming and J lost 1 base, with 11 bases between them. The CDR3 runs to 16 residues. Germline V CDR1 and CDR2: MNHEY, SMNVEV (reference sequence).

This CDR3 reads CSVEASGGPFSAQYF. In DNA, the CDR3 is TGCAGCGTTGAGGCCAGCGGGGGGCCCTTCTCGGCCCAGTACTTC. The chain links TRBV29-1 to TRBJ2-5; 9 bases map to TRBD2. Losses at the gene ends were 3 bases for V and 9 bases for J; bases not matched to a gene: 14. CDR1 and CDR2 (germline): SQVTM, ANQGSEA. This CDR3 spans 15 amino acids.

The chain combines TRBV2 with TRBJ2-7; 7 bases map to TRBD1. CDR1 and CDR2 (germline): SNHLY, FYNNEI. This CDR3 is 12 amino acids long. Trimming at V came to 6 bases and at J to 9 bases, leaving 8 bases not matched to a gene. The CDR3 region is CASSDRVRGQYV. The CDR3 bases are TGTGCCAGCAGCGACAGGGTAAGGGGGCAGTACGTC.

The chain combines TRBV19 with TRBJ1-4, with a tentative D call TRBD1 (5 bases). Germline V gene sequence: CDR1 LNHDA, CDR2 SQIVND (reference sequence). CDR3 length equals 15 residues. The V and J ends lost 7 bases and 0 bases respectively, with 12 bases between them. The CDR3 loop reads CASKKDRSTNEKLFF. CDR3 coding DNA: TGTGCCAGTAAAAAAGACAGATCAACTAATGAAAAACTGTTTTTT.

The chain carries TRBV6-4 and TRBJ1-2, with 7 nucleotides matching TRBD1. V was pared by 4 bases and J by 8 bases, with 7 bases of the junction left unmatched. The CDR3 has 13 residues. Germline lookup yields CDR1 MRHNA and CDR2 SNTAGT. DNA for the CDR3: TGTGCCAGCAGTGCTGACAGGGCAGGCGGCTACACCTTC. It is translated as CASSADRAGGYTF.

J is TRBJ1-1 and V is TRBV5-6; 10 bases are shared with TRBD1. This CDR3 comprises 18 residues. Per the germline V gene, CDR1 is SGHDT and CDR2 is YYEEEE. J lost 1 base, V lost 4 bases, and 13 bases had no gene match. This CDR3 reads CASSGQEGTGDENTEAFF. The DNA for the CDR3 is TGTGCCAGCAGCGGACAAGAGGGGACAGGGGATGAGAACACTGAAGCTTTCTTT.

CDR3 residues: CASSGTPGTTGNTIYF. For the CDR3, the DNA is TGTGCCAGCTCCGGGACACCCGGCACAACTGGAAACACCATATATTTT. The chain employs TRBV5-4 and TRBJ1-3; possible D gene TRBD1, 6 bases. This CDR3 region has 16 residues. V was cut by 7 bases and J by 2 bases, with 19 bases left in between. The germline CDR1 and CDR2 sequences are SGHNT and YYREEE (reference sequence).

The chain carries TRBV5-1 and TRBJ1-3, with D possibly TRBD1 on 5 matching bases. Germline loops: CDR1 SGHRS, CDR2 YFSETQ. The CDR3 has 16 amino acids. V was clipped by 4 bases and J by 0 bases, with 14 bases between them. CDR3 region: CASSPRGTSSGNTIYF. DNA of the CDR3: TGCGCCAGCAGCCCTAGGGGCACGAGCTCTGGAAACACCATATATTTT.

The chain combines TRBV7-3 with TRBJ2-1, with 8 bases aligning to TRBD1. J lost 8 bases, V lost 5 bases, and 5 bases had no gene match. This CDR3 is 13 amino acids long. Germline V CDR1 and CDR2: SGHTA, FQGTGA. The CDR3 reads CASSTDRADEQFF. The CDR3 nucleotides are TGTGCCAGCAGCACGGACAGGGCCGATGAGCAGTTCTTC.

The chain combines TRBV7-9 with TRBJ2-2; 9 nucleotides match TRBD1. This CDR3 comprises 15 residues. The V gene end was trimmed by 3 bases and the J gene end by 6 bases; junction bases not matched to a gene: 5. Looked up from germline, CDR1 is SEHNR and CDR2 is FQNEAQ (reference sequence). The CDR3 DNA reads TGTGCCAGCAGCTTGTACAGGGGGCAGCCCGGGGAGCTGTTTTTT. Translating gives CASSLYRGQPGELFF.

This chain connects TRBV6-1 to TRBJ2-2; D ambiguous. CDR3 size: 15 residues. Per germline, CDR1 MNHNS and CDR2 SASEGT. V lost 5 bases and J lost 0, with 10 bases in between. The chain's CDR3 is CASSHPGSNTGELFF. In DNA form, the CDR3 reads TGTGCCAGCAGTCACCCCGGGTCGAACACCGGGGAGCTGTTTTTT.

This chain connects TRBV4-3 to TRBJ1-2, with TRBD1 matching over 11 bases. J was trimmed by 8 bases and V by 0 bases; bases with no gene match: 5. Germline CDR1 is LGHNA and CDR2 is YSLEER. The CDR3 sequence is 15 residues long. DNA of the CDR3: TGCGCCAGCAGCCAAGACAGGACAGGGGGCTGGGGCTACACCTTC. Translating it yields CASSQDRTGGWGYTF.

V gene TRBV18 combines with J gene TRBJ2-7; 9 bases are a match to TRBD1. Germline CDR1 is KGHSH and CDR2 is LQKENI. The junction had 8 bases not matched to a gene; V was cut back by 4 bases and J by 7 bases. The CDR3 sequence is 14 residues long. The DNA for the CDR3 is TGTGCCAGCTCACTCCGGGACAGGGCTGGAGAGCAGTACTTC. Its translation: CASSLRDRAGEQYF.

The chain couples TRBV10-3 to TRBJ1-2; tentatively, D is TRBD1 (5 bases). The CDR3 loop spans 13 amino acids. V was trimmed by 5 bases and J by 8 bases, leaving 15 bases between them. From germline, CDR1 is ENHRY and CDR2 SYGVKD. This CDR3 reads CAISSAGLQGYTF. The CDR3, as DNA: TGTGCCATCAGTTCGGCGGGGCTACAAGGCTACACCTTC.

The chain uses TRBV11-2 and TRBJ2-1; 8 bases agree with TRBD1. Unmatched junction bases numbered 9, after V lost 5 bases and J lost 6 bases. In germline, CDR1 is SGHAT, CDR2 FQNNGV. This CDR3 has 15 residues. The CDR3 reads CASSQGQGSVNEQFF. CDR3 bases: TGTGCCAGCAGCCAAGGACAGGGAAGTGTCAATGAGCAGTTCTTC.

The rearrangement links TRBV27 to TRBJ2-1; the match to TRBD2 covers 9 bases. There are 11 residues in the CDR3. Germline-derived CDR1 and CDR2 are MNHEY and SMNVEV (reference sequence). Germline trimming cut 8 bases from V and 12 bases from J; bases unmatched to any gene: 5. The CDR3 sequence: CASALAGRQFF. In nucleotides, the CDR3 is TGTGCCAGCGCCCTAGCGGGGAGGCAGTTCTTC.